This passage covers 5 T cell receptor beta chains from one sample sequenced in a study of cytomegalovirus exposure and HLA in healthy donors. In the PCR, 60 Vbeta and 13 Jbeta primers were used. Profiled with immunoSEQ multiplex PCR; TCRdb holds only in-frame clones, not every one. The sample holds 200,000 or so clones, about 80% seen once. Sequences were obtained from PBMCs. The receptors derive from a woman aged 18-29 years in good health and CMV-seropositive.

This clone has only one observation. V and J are TRBV5-6 and TRBJ1-6; unclear D gene. The CDR3 is made up of 14 amino acids. The V and J ends lost 0 bases and 9 bases respectively, with 10 bases between them. From germline, CDR1 is SGHDT and CDR2 YYEEEE. DNA for the CDR3: TGTGCCAGCAGCTTGGTCCTAGGCGGTTCACCCCTCCACTTT. Protein: CASSLVLGGSPLHF.

The V call is TRBV4-1, the J call TRBJ2-7, with TRBD2 matching over 8 bases. With V trimmed by 0 bases and J by 1 base, 5 bases remained unmatched. Germline V lookup: CDR1 MGHRA, CDR2 YSYEKL. The CDR3 length is 16 residues. The CDR3 DNA reads as TGCGCCAGCAGCCAAGATGGGGCGGGGGGTTCCTACGAGCAGTACTTC. Protein sequence: CASSQDGAGGSYEQYF.

The chain combines TRBV30 with TRBJ1-6, with 7 bases lining up with TRBD1. Germline V gene data show CDR1 as GTSNPN and CDR2 as SVGIG (reference sequence). V was clipped by 3 bases and J by 8 bases; unmatched bases: 7. CDR3 size: 14 residues. The CDR3 here is CAWRGTVTYSPLHF. The CDR3 nucleotides read TGTGCCTGGAGGGGGACAGTGACCTATTCACCCCTCCACTTT.

The genes are TRBV4-2 and TRBJ2-1; 10 positions match TRBD1. The germline V gene encodes CDR1 LGHNA and CDR2 YNFKEQ. V lost 5 bases, J lost 0 bases, and 4 bases stayed unmatched. The length of the CDR3 is 16 residues. This CDR3 is CASSRGQGSSYNEQFF. The CDR3 nucleotides are TGTGCCAGCAGCAGGGGACAGGGGAGCTCCTACAATGAGCAGTTCTTC.

This clone was counted only a few times. The chain uses TRBV10-3 and TRBJ2-3, with a weak D call TRBD2 (6 bases). Germline assignment: CDR1 ENHRY and CDR2 SYGVKD. This CDR3 contains 12 residues. V lost 1 base to trimming and J lost 11 bases, with 10 bases between them. CDR3 protein: CAISEFGAGQYF. CDR3 bases: TGTGCCATCAGTGAGTTTGGAGCGGGGCAGTATTTT.